Each of the 30 T cell receptor beta chains below was sequenced from the same sample in a study of cytomegalovirus exposure and HLA in healthy donors. 60 Vbeta and 13 Jbeta primers were used in PCR. The protocol was immunoSEQ multiplex PCR, while the TCRdb copy is restricted to in-frame clones and leaves out a portion. Of 85,000 to 100,000 clones in the sample, 69% were seen once. The specimen sequenced was PBMCs. The receptors here all came from a man aged 50 to 59 in good health and CMV-seronegative.

As DNA, the CDR3 is TGTGCCAGCAGCTTGGGACTAGCGGGGGGAGACATTCAGTACTTC. As protein: CASSLGLAGGDIQYF. V gene TRBV7-2 combines with J gene TRBJ2-4, with 15 bases that match TRBD2. Per germline, CDR1 SGHTA and CDR2 FQGNSA. This CDR3 is 15 amino acids long. With 3 bases clipped from V and 8 bases from J, the junction kept 2 bases outside the gene matches.

This rearrangement joins TRBV19 to TRBJ2-5; perhaps TRBD1 as D (6 bases). V was shortened by 6 bases and J by 2 bases, with 16 bases between the two germline ends. Germline V gene data show CDR1 as LNHDA and CDR2 as SQIVND (reference sequence). This CDR3 contains 15 residues. CDR3 loop: CASSPRRTEQETQYF. CDR3 sequence (DNA): TGTGCCAGTAGCCCCAGACGGACAGAGCAAGAGACCCAGTACTTC.

This chain connects TRBV7-8 to TRBJ1-6; D ambiguous. From germline, CDR1 is SGHVS and CDR2 FQNEAQ. The CDR3 spans 12 residues. The germline V and J ends were trimmed by 5 bases and 6 bases, with 5 bases remaining between them. This chain's CDR3 is CASSNINSPLHF. In DNA form, the CDR3 reads TGTGCCAGCAGCAACATTAATTCACCCCTCCACTTT.

The chain employs TRBV5-4 and TRBJ1-6; no reliable D call. CDR1 and CDR2 from the germline V gene are SGHNT and YYREEE (reference sequence). V lost 0 bases to trimming and J lost 11 bases, with 12 bases between them. The CDR3 has 14 amino acids. CDR3 nucleotide sequence: TGTGCCAGCAGCTTGGGAGGGAATGGGACACCCCTCCACTTT. Protein product: CASSLGGNGTPLHF. The full variable domain, in which reference TRBV5-4 and TRBJ1-6 provide the parts outside the CDR3, is ETGVTQSPTHLIKTRGQQVTLRCSSQSGHNTVSWYQQALGQGPQFIFQYYREEENGRGNFPPRFSGLQFPNYSSELNVNALELDDSALYLCASSLGGNGTPLHFGNGTRLTVT.

This chain links TRBV21-1 with TRBJ1-1. TRBV21-1 is a listed pseudogene. There are 15 residues in the CDR3. The CDR3 DNA reads as TGTGCCAGCAGCAAGAGGCCCGGGATGAACACTGAAGCTTTCTTT. Amino acid sequence: CASSKRPGMNTEAFF.

Comments on this clone: The same CDR3 arises from other DNA sequences in this sample as well. V gene TRBV5-1 combines with J gene TRBJ2-3; 7 positions match TRBD2. The CDR3 spans 14 residues. The germline V gene has CDR1 SGHRS and CDR2 YFSETQ. Losses at the gene ends were 0 bases for V and 7 bases for J; bases not matched to a gene: 5. In DNA form, the CDR3 reads TGCGCCAGCAGCTTGGAAGGACTAGATAATACGCAGTATTTT. It translates to CASSLEGLDNTQYF. Full variable domain (missing parts from reference TRBV5-1 and TRBJ2-3): KAGVTQTPRYLIKTRGQQVTLSCSPISGHRSVSWYQQTPGQGLQFLFEYFSETQRNKGNFPGRFSGRQFSNSRSEMNVSTLELGDSALYLCASSLEGLDNTQYFGPGTRLTVL.

The chain joins TRBV30 to TRBJ1-1, with 7 nucleotides matching TRBD1. The ends lost 5 bases at V and 4 bases at J; junction bases unmatched: 7. Germline V gives CDR1 GTSNPN, CDR2 SVGIG (reference sequence). This CDR3 contains 13 residues. CDR3: CAWSYSGGTEAFF. In DNA form, the CDR3 reads TGTGCCTGGTCCTATTCAGGGGGCACTGAAGCTTTCTTT.

The chain uses TRBV5-6 and TRBJ2-7; TRBD2 aligns across 10 bases. Germline trimming cut 0 bases from V and 9 bases from J; bases unmatched to any gene: 9. CDR1 SGHDT and CDR2 YYEEEE come from the germline V gene. This CDR3 contains 15 residues. CDR3 coding DNA: TGTGCCAGCAGCTTGGGCCTAGCGGGAGATCGCCGGCAGTACGTC. Protein sequence: CASSLGLAGDRRQYV.

The V and J genes are TRBV4-3 and TRBJ1-2; the D is unclear. The CDR3 contains 15 residues. The germline V gene encodes CDR1 LGHNA and CDR2 YSLEER. Trimming took 1 base from V and 0 from J, leaving 9 bases between them. CDR3 loop: CASSQGPTPNYGYTF. CDR3 DNA: TGCGCCAGCAGCCAAGGTCCAACTCCTAACTATGGCTACACCTTC.

The V and J genes are TRBV5-1 and TRBJ1-3; TRBD1 aligns across 7 bases. The CDR3 is made up of 14 amino acids. Trimming removed 2 bases from V and 4 bases from J; junction bases left unmatched: 3. Looked up from germline, CDR1 is SGHRS and CDR2 is YFSETQ. The CDR3 region is CASSLQGNGNTIYF. The CDR3 coding sequence is TGCGCCAGCAGCTTACAGGGGAACGGAAACACCATATATTTT. Full variable domain (remainder filled in from reference TRBV5-1 and TRBJ1-3): KAGVTQTPRYLIKTRGQQVTLSCSPISGHRSVSWYQQTPGQGLQFLFEYFSETQRNKGNFPGRFSGRQFSNSRSEMNVSTLELGDSALYLCASSLQGNGNTIYFGEGSWLTVV.

This clone was recorded only once. J is TRBJ2-7 and V is TRBV30; possibly TRBD1 for D (5 bases). The CDR3 sequence is 12 residues long. In germline, CDR1 is GTSNPN, CDR2 SVGIG (reference sequence). The V end lost 3 bases, the J end lost 2 bases, and 8 bases lay between the germline ends. The chain's CDR3 is CAWRQDTYEQYF. The CDR3 DNA reads as TGTGCCTGGAGGCAGGACACCTACGAGCAGTACTTC.

This chain uses TRBV4-1 with TRBJ2-1; TRBD1 agrees at 11 bases. The length of the CDR3 is 15 residues. V trimming: 4 bases; J trimming: 3 bases; junction bases outside the gene matches: 2. CDR1 is MGHRA, CDR2 YSYEKL, per germline. The CDR3 region is CASSLGTGGYNEQFF. CDR3 nucleotides: TGCGCCAGCAGCCTGGGGACAGGGGGCTACAATGAGCAGTTCTTC.

The chain employs TRBV4-3 and TRBJ2-5; 11 nucleotides match TRBD2. The CDR3 is 16 amino acids. Germline V CDR1 and CDR2: LGHNA, YSLEER. J lost 2 bases, V lost 4 bases, and 6 bases had no gene match. The DNA for the CDR3 is TGCGCCAGCAGCCCTTACAGACTAGCGGGGCAAGAGACCCAGTACTTC. Translating gives CASSPYRLAGQETQYF.

This clone was picked up one time. The chain couples TRBV2 to TRBJ1-1; D might be TRBD1 (6 bases). The CDR3 has 14 amino acids. Germline CDR1 SNHLY, CDR2 FYNNEI. Trimming pared 8 bases from V and 0 bases from J, leaving 13 bases between. CDR3 nucleotide sequence: TGTGCCAGCGGGCAGGGGCTGATGAACACTGAAGCTTTCTTT. Its translation: CASGQGLMNTEAFF. The full variable domain, rest sourced from reference TRBV2 and TRBJ1-1, is EPEVTQTPSHQVTQMGQEVILRCVPISNHLYFYWYRQILGQKVEFLVSFYNNEISEKSEIFDDQFSVERPDGSNFTLKIRSTKLEDSAMYFCASGQGLMNTEAFFGQGTRLTVV.

In this sample, this clone turned up a few times. V gene TRBV4-3 combines with J gene TRBJ2-5, with D perhaps matching TRBD1 (6 bases). Germline V gene lookup returns CDR1 LGHNA and CDR2 YSLEER. This CDR3 region has 18 residues. With 1 base removed from V and 0 bases from J, the gap between germline ends came to 18 bases. The CDR3 loop reads CASSQARTAQGYQETQYF. The CDR3 coding sequence is TGCGCCAGCAGCCAAGCCCGGACAGCCCAAGGGTACCAAGAGACCCAGTACTTC.

This chain connects TRBV11-1 to TRBJ2-7, with a tentative D call TRBD2 (5 bases). Trimming shortened V by 1 base and J by 2 bases, and 12 bases separated the two germline ends. The CDR3 contains 15 residues. The V gene's germline CDR1 is SGHAT and CDR2 FQDESV (reference sequence). The CDR3 nucleotides read TGTGCCAGCAGCTTAGGTTACGGGAATGCCTACGAGCAGTACTTC. Its translation is CASSLGYGNAYEQYF.

The rearrangement uses TRBV6-5 and TRBJ2-3; D unresolved. The CDR3 spans 15 residues. V lost 2 bases, J lost 8 bases, and 17 bases lay in between. Looked up from germline, CDR1 is MNHEY and CDR2 is SVGAGI. CDR3 sequence reads: CASSYVRPPVGTQYF. The DNA for the CDR3 is TGTGCCAGCAGTTACGTGCGGCCCCCTGTAGGTACGCAGTATTTT.

The V gene is TRBV2, the J gene TRBJ2-3, with a tentative D call TRBD2 (5 bases). The CDR3 is made up of 15 amino acids. CDR1 is SNHLY, CDR2 FYNNEI, per germline. Deletions cut 4 bases from V and 2 bases from J, with 13 bases between. CDR3 sequence: CASSGGNRDTDTQYF. In nucleotides, the CDR3 is TGTGCCAGCAGTGGAGGAAATCGGGACACAGATACGCAGTATTTT.

The chain couples TRBV7-2 to TRBJ2-7, with TRBD1 identical over 8 bases. Per the germline V gene, CDR1 is SGHTA and CDR2 is FQGNSA. With V trimmed by 1 base and J by 7 bases, 3 bases remained unmatched. CDR3 length: 13 amino acids. Written as DNA, the CDR3 is TGTGCCAGCAGCTTAGGGACAGGGAGAGAGCAGTACTTC. Its protein product is CASSLGTGREQYF.

The V gene is TRBV10-3, the J gene TRBJ1-5; TRBD1 might be the D (5 bases). With 4 bases removed from V and 4 bases from J, the gap between germline ends came to 17 bases. CDR1 is ENHRY, CDR2 SYGVKD, per germline. The CDR3 sequence is 16 residues long. CDR3 nucleotides: TGTGCCATCAGTGCTGGGGGGATGGCCCCTAATCAGCCCCAGCATTTT. Translated: CAISAGGMAPNQPQHF.

V and J are TRBV7-3 and TRBJ2-5; 8 positions agree with TRBD1. The CDR3 spans 13 residues. Trimming cost V 3 bases and J 4 bases; bases outside gene matches: 1. CDR1 and CDR2 (germline): SGHTA, FQGTGA. For the CDR3, the DNA is TGTGCCAGCAGCTTTGGGACAGGAGAGACCCAGTACTTC. Its protein product is CASSFGTGETQYF.

This clone came up a few times. The chain combines TRBV4-3 with TRBJ1-2, with TRBD1 matching over 9 bases. CDR3 size: 18 residues. With V trimmed by 0 bases and J by 3 bases, 11 bases remained unmatched. Germline CDR1 LGHNA, CDR2 YSLEER. The CDR3 loop is CASSQEWDSGQGDYGYTF. DNA for the CDR3: TGCGCCAGCAGCCAAGAATGGGATTCGGGACAGGGAGACTATGGCTACACCTTC.

The CDR3 nucleotides read TGTGCCAGCAGCGCCGGCGGCGGGGGCGGGGGCTACACCTTC. Translating gives CASSAGGGGGGYTF. The chain has TRBV6-6 and TRBJ1-2; tentatively, D is TRBD1 (6 bases). The CDR3 runs 14 residues. V was clipped by 6 bases and J by 8 bases, with 19 bases between them. Germline loops: CDR1 MNHNY, CDR2 SVGAGI (reference sequence).

The chain combines TRBV6-6 with TRBJ2-5, with 7 bases identical to TRBD1. Trimming cost V 5 bases and J 4 bases; bases outside gene matches: 7. The CDR3 runs to 14 residues. CDR1 is MNHNY, CDR2 SVGAGI, per germline (reference sequence). CDR3 DNA sequence: TGTGCCAGCAGTCGATGGGACAGAGGAGAGACCCAGTACTTC. Its protein product is CASSRWDRGETQYF.

The J gene is TRBJ2-3, the V gene TRBV4-3; no definite D call. This CDR3 comprises 13 residues. Between the trimmed V and J ends, which lost 2 bases and 2 bases, there was a span of 5 bases. Germline values: CDR1 LGHNA, CDR2 YSLEER. The CDR3 nucleotides are TGCGCCAGCAGCCAACGCGTCACAGATACGCAGTATTTT. This codes for CASSQRVTDTQYF.

The gene calls are TRBV30 and TRBJ1-5, with no clear D. The V gene lost 2 bases and the J gene lost 7 bases, with 12 bases spanning the gap. This CDR3 spans 13 amino acids. Germline V gene sequence: CDR1 GTSNPN, CDR2 SVGIG (reference sequence). The CDR3 reads CAWSSGEHQPQHF. Written as DNA, the CDR3 is TGTGCCTGGAGTAGCGGGGAACACCAGCCCCAGCATTTT. Looking up the rest from reference TRBV30 and TRBJ1-5 gives the full variable domain: SQTIHQWPATLVQPVGSPLSLECTVEGTSNPNLYWYRQAAGRGLQLLFYSVGIGQISSEVPQNLSASRPQDRQFILSSKKLLLSDSGFYLCAWSSGEHQPQHFGDGTRLSIL.

This clone appeared a few times. The rearrangement uses TRBV28 and TRBJ1-6, with 7 bases identical to TRBD1. Unmatched junction bases numbered 8, after V lost 5 bases and J lost 4 bases. CDR3 length: 16 residues. The germline V gene encodes CDR1 MDHEN and CDR2 SYDVKM. The DNA of the CDR3 is TGTGCCAGCAGTCTTCGACAGGGAGATTATAATTCACCCCTCCACTTT. Translated, it gives CASSLRQGDYNSPLHF.

The CDR3: CASSPPGSNEQYV. The CDR3 nucleotides read TGTGCCAGCAGCCCACCGGGATCCAACGAGCAGTACGTC. The rearrangement links TRBV7-9 to TRBJ2-7, with a weak D call TRBD2 (5 bases). V lost 5 bases, J lost 5 bases, and 13 bases lay in between. The length of the CDR3 is 13 residues. The germline V gene has CDR1 SEHNR and CDR2 FQNEAQ (reference sequence).

The V call is TRBV19, the J call TRBJ1-4; no clear D. This CDR3 has 13 residues. CDR1 LNHDA and CDR2 SQIVND come from the germline V gene (reference sequence). V was trimmed by 1 base and J by 5 bases, leaving 5 bases between them. In nucleotides, the CDR3 is TGTGCCAGTAGTATAGTCCGGAATGAAAAACTGTTTTTT. Its protein product is CASSIVRNEKLFF.

The chain combines TRBV30 with TRBJ2-1, with D uncertain. The CDR3 covers 12 residues. In germline, CDR1 is GTSNPN, CDR2 SVGIG (reference sequence). Trimming left V 3 bases short and J 10 bases short, with 13 bases between. The CDR3 region is CAWSAQFSEQFF. The CDR3 DNA reads as TGTGCCTGGAGCGCCCAGTTCTCGGAGCAGTTCTTC.